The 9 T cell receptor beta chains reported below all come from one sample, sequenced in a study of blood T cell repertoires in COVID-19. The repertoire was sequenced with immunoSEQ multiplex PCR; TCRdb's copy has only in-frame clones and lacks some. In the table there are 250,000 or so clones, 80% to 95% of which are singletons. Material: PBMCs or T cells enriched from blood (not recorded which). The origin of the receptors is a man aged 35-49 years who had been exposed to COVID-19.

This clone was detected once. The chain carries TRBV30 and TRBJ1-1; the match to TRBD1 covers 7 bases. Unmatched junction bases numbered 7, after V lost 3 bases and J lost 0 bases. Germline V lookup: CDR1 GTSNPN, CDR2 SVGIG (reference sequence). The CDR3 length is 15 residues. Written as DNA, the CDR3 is TGTGCCTGGAGACTAAGGGGGCAGGTGAACACTGAAGCTTTCTTT. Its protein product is CAWRLRGQVNTEAFF.

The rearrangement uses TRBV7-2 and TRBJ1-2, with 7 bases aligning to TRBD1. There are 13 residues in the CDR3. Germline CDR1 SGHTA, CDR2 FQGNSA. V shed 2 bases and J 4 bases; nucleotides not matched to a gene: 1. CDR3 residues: CASSLRDSYGYTF. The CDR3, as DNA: TGTGCCAGCAGCTTAAGGGACAGCTATGGCTACACCTTC.

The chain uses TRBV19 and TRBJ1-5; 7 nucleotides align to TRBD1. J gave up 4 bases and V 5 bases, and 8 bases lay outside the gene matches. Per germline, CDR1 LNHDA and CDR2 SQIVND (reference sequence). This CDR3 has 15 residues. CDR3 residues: CASSLRDRQNQPQHF. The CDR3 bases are TGTGCCAGTAGTCTCCGGGACAGACAGAATCAGCCCCAGCATTTT.

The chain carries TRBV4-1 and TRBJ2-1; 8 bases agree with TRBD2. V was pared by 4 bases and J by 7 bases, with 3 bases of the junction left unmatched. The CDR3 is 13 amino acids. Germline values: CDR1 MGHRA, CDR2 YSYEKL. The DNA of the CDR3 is TGCGCCAGCAGCCCCGGACTAGCTAATGAGCAGTTCTTC. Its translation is CASSPGLANEQFF.

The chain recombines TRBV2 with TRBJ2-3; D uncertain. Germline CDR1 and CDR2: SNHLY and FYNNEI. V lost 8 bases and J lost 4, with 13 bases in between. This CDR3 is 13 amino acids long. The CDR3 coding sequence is TGTGCCAGCTATGTTGAGGAAGCAGATACGCAGTATTTT. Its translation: CASYVEEADTQYF.

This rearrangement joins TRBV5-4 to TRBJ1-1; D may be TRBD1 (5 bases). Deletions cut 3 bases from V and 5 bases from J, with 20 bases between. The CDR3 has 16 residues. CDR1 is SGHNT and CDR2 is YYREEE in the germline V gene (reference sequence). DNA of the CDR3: TGTGCCAGCAGCTCGCAGCCGCAGGGTTTGGGGACTGAAGCTTTCTTT. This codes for CASSSQPQGLGTEAFF.

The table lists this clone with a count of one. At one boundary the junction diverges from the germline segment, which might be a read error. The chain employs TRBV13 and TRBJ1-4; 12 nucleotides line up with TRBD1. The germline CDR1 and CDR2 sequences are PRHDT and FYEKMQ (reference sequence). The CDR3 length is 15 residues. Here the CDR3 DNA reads TGTGCCAGCAGCCTAGGGACAGGGGGCGGTGAAAAACTGTTTTTT. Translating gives CASSLGTGGGEKLFF.

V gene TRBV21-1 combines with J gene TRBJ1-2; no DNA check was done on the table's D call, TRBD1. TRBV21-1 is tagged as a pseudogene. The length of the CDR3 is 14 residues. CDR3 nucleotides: TGTGCCAGCAGCAAATACAGACGAAACTATGGCTACACCTTC. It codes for CASSKYRRNYGYTF.

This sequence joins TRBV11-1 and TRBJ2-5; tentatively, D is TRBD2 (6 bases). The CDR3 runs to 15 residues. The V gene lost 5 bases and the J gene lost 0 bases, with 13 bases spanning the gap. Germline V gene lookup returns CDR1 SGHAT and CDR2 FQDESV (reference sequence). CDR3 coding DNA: TGTGCCAGCAGCCTTCAGGCGGGGTACCAAGAGACCCAGTACTTC. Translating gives CASSLQAGYQETQYF.